This T cell receptor (beta chain) is drawn from a study of shared clonotypes between healthy human individuals. Overall study: Each donor's CD4 naive and CD4 memory cells filled three plates apiece, CD8 naive two, and CD8 memory one.

As defined, naive CD8 cells were CD45RO-negative and positively selected for CCR7, with terminally differentiated effector memory CD45RA+ cells excluded. Sequencing used immunoSEQ multiplex PCR; TCRdb keeps in-frame clones, though not all of them. The sample lists 2 million to 2.5 million clones, less than 95% occurring once. A note on this clone: Other DNA sequences in the same sample also yield this CDR3.

CDR1 is SGHAT, CDR2 FQNNGV, per germline. V shed 3 bases and J 8 bases; nucleotides not matched to a gene: 2. The CDR3 is made up of 12 amino acids. The sequenced material came from naive CD8+ T cells sorted from blood. This chain connects TRBV11-2 to TRBJ1-1; 8 bases are a match to TRBD1. This clonotype was sampled from a man between 18 and 29 years old in good health. CDR3 in DNA: TGTGCCAGCAGCTTCGGACAGGGAGAAGCTTTCTTT. This gives the protein CASSFGQGEAFF.